Listed below are T cell receptor beta chains from one sample, sequenced in a study of regulatory T cells in long-lasting Graves disease. In TCRdb, the multiplex PCR reads were re-called with MiXCR into one record per CDR3 protein. The sample yields approximately 400,000 distinct CDR3 sequences, under 15% seen once. The data also belong to a second study, concerning T cells in Graves' hyperthyroidism and ophthalmopathy.

The sample consisted of peripheral blood mononuclear cells (PBMCs), taken at new diagnosis, from a patient treated with antithyroid drugs. The receptor set was obtained from a woman aged 30 to 39 with Graves disease. The CDR3 runs from the conserved cysteine through the conserved F or W. Fields, in order: V gene, clone size, J gene, D gene, CDR3 protein, CDR3 DNA. The D gene is left open where the match is weak. Not every row has a clone size; where given, it reads once, few, many or a size class.

v_gene: TRBV12-3/TRBV12-4
abundance: many
j_gene: TRBJ2-5
d_gene: .
CDR3aa: CASSLIKSSQETQYF
CDR3nt: TGTGCCAGCAGTTTGATCAAATCATCCCAAGAGACCCAGTACTTC

v_gene: TRBV24-1
abundance: .
j_gene: TRBJ2-1
d_gene: TRBD1
CDR3aa: CATSDLGDRDNEQFF
CDR3nt: TGTGCCACCAGTGATTTGGGGGACAGGGACAATGAGCAGTTCTTC

v_gene: TRBV29-1
abundance: many
j_gene: TRBJ2-1
d_gene: TRBD2
CDR3aa: CSVVGTKNEQFF
CDR3nt: TGCAGCGTTGTTGGGACTAAAAATGAGCAGTTCTTC

v_gene: TRBV6-2/TRBV6-3
abundance: .
j_gene: TRBJ1-1
d_gene: .
CDR3aa: CASSYLGGPRSAEAFF
CDR3nt: TGTGCCAGCAGTTACCTGGGAGGCCCTCGGAGCGCTGAAGCTTTCTTT

v_gene: TRBV28
abundance: .
j_gene: TRBJ2-1
d_gene: .
CDR3aa: CASSLAGGNEGQFF
CDR3nt: TGTGCCAGCAGTTTAGCCGGGGGCAATGAGGGGCAGTTCTTC

v_gene: TRBV3-1
abundance: many
j_gene: TRBJ1-1
d_gene: .
CDR3aa: CASSQVKDTEAFF
CDR3nt: TGTGCCAGCAGCCAAGTAAAGGACACTGAAGCTTTCTTT

v_gene: TRBV24-1
abundance: many
j_gene: TRBJ2-5
d_gene: .
CDR3aa: CATSDLDTKYQETQYF
CDR3nt: TGTGCCACCAGTGATCTGGACACCAAATACCAAGAGACCCAGTACTTC

v_gene: TRBV3-1
abundance: many
j_gene: TRBJ1-1
d_gene: .
CDR3aa: CASSQGGGEAFF
CDR3nt: TGTGCCAGCAGCCAAGGAGGGGGTGAAGCTTTCTTT

v_gene: TRBV30
abundance: .
j_gene: TRBJ1-6
d_gene: .
CDR3aa: CAWSSGYSPLHF
CDR3nt: TGTGCCTGGAGTAGTGGGTATTCACCCCTCCACTTT

v_gene: TRBV19
abundance: .
j_gene: TRBJ2-1
d_gene: TRBD2
CDR3aa: CASRRRGGYNEQFF
CDR3nt: TGTGCCAGTAGAAGGCGGGGGGGGTACAATGAGCAGTTCTTC

v_gene: TRBV29-1
abundance: .
j_gene: TRBJ1-2
d_gene: .
CDR3aa: CSVESRGSGYTF
CDR3nt: TGCAGCGTCGAGTCGCGGGGTTCTGGCTACACCTTC

v_gene: TRBV27
abundance: .
j_gene: TRBJ1-4
d_gene: .
CDR3aa: CASRGARDEKLFF
CDR3nt: TGTGCCAGCAGGGGGGCTCGGGATGAAAAACTGTTTTTT

v_gene: TRBV27
abundance: .
j_gene: TRBJ1-4
d_gene: .
CDR3aa: CASRSSGATNEKLFF
CDR3nt: TGTGCCAGCAGGTCTTCGGGCGCAACTAATGAAAAACTGTTTTTT

v_gene: TRBV2
abundance: many
j_gene: TRBJ2-4
d_gene: .
CDR3aa: CASSGGNIQYF
CDR3nt: TGTGCCAGCAGTGGGGGGAACATTCAGTACTTC

v_gene: TRBV27
abundance: .
j_gene: TRBJ1-2
d_gene: TRBD1
CDR3aa: CASSLFFDRGNFRYTF
CDR3nt: TGTGCCAGCAGTTTATTCTTTGACAGGGGTAATTTTCGCTACACCTTC

v_gene: TRBV5-1
abundance: .
j_gene: TRBJ2-1
d_gene: TRBD2
CDR3aa: CASSLAIGLAEYNEQFF
CDR3nt: TGCGCCAGCAGCTTGGCCATAGGACTAGCGGAGTACAATGAGCAGTTCTTC

v_gene: TRBV9
abundance: .
j_gene: TRBJ1-2
d_gene: .
CDR3aa: CASSGKEGPLYGYTF
CDR3nt: TGTGCCAGCAGCGGAAAAGAGGGCCCCCTCTATGGCTACACCTTC

v_gene: TRBV12-3/TRBV12-4
abundance: .
j_gene: TRBJ2-1
d_gene: .
CDR3aa: CASTEWTRLLNNEQFF
CDR3nt: TGTGCCAGCACCGAATGGACCCGACTTCTGAACAATGAGCAGTTCTTC

v_gene: TRBV19
abundance: few
j_gene: TRBJ1-2
d_gene: TRBD1
CDR3aa: CASTSGQYYGYTF
CDR3nt: TGTGCCAGTACCTCGGGACAGTACTATGGCTACACCTTC

v_gene: TRBV3-1
abundance: .
j_gene: TRBJ1-2
d_gene: .
CDR3aa: CASSQDGGSNYGYTF
CDR3nt: TGTGCCAGCAGCCAAGACGGGGGCTCTAACTATGGCTACACCTTC

v_gene: TRBV7-9
abundance: many
j_gene: TRBJ2-1
d_gene: TRBD1
CDR3aa: CASSSDRVYNEQFF
CDR3nt: TGTGCCAGCAGCTCAGACAGGGTTTACAATGAGCAGTTCTTC

v_gene: TRBV13
abundance: many
j_gene: TRBJ1-1
d_gene: .
CDR3aa: CASSLGRDGLSGTEAFF
CDR3nt: TGTGCCAGCAGCTTAGGCCGGGACGGACTATCCGGCACTGAAGCTTTCTTT

v_gene: TRBV20-1
abundance: few
j_gene: TRBJ2-5
d_gene: .
CDR3aa: CSAVPFSQETQYF
CDR3nt: TGCAGTGCTGTCCCTTTCTCCCAAGAGACCCAGTACTTC

v_gene: TRBV12-3/TRBV12-4
abundance: many
j_gene: TRBJ2-6
d_gene: .
CDR3aa: CASSLPGRISGANVLTF
CDR3nt: TGTGCCAGCAGCTTGCCCGGACGGATCTCTGGGGCCAACGTCCTGACTTTC

v_gene: TRBV3-1
abundance: many
j_gene: TRBJ2-5
d_gene: .
CDR3aa: CASSQELGPLGETQYF
CDR3nt: TGTGCCAGCAGCCAAGAACTGGGCCCGCTCGGGGAGACCCAGTACTTC

v_gene: TRBV4-1
abundance: few
j_gene: TRBJ2-5
d_gene: TRBD2
CDR3aa: CASSPSGLAGVRQETQYF
CDR3nt: TGCGCCAGCAGCCCATCAGGACTAGCGGGAGTCAGGCAAGAGACCCAGTACTTC

v_gene: TRBV15
abundance: .
j_gene: TRBJ2-2
d_gene: .
CDR3aa: CATSRGAGGRNTGELFF
CDR3nt: TGTGCCACCAGCAGGGGAGCCGGGGGACGGAACACCGGGGAGCTGTTTTTT

v_gene: TRBV12-3/TRBV12-4
abundance: many
j_gene: TRBJ2-3
d_gene: TRBD2
CDR3aa: CASGLLAGSDTQYF
CDR3nt: TGTGCCAGCGGCTTACTAGCGGGATCAGATACGCAGTATTTT

v_gene: TRBV10-1
abundance: .
j_gene: TRBJ2-1
d_gene: TRBD2
CDR3aa: CASSESGSGRVYNEQFF
CDR3nt: TGCGCCAGCAGTGAGTCGGGAAGCGGGAGGGTTTACAATGAGCAGTTCTTC

v_gene: TRBV2
abundance: many
j_gene: TRBJ2-1
d_gene: .
CDR3aa: CASSEAEETTSFF
CDR3nt: TGTGCCAGCAGTGAAGCGGAGGAGACTACCAGTTTCTTC

v_gene: TRBV4-1
abundance: .
j_gene: TRBJ2-7
d_gene: .
CDR3aa: CASSQAAPSDEQYF
CDR3nt: TGCGCCAGCAGCCAAGCGGCGCCTAGCGACGAGCAGTACTTC

v_gene: TRBV27
abundance: .
j_gene: TRBJ2-1
d_gene: TRBD1
CDR3aa: CASTSGGVASSYNEQFF
CDR3nt: TGTGCCAGCACCTCAGGGGGAGTAGCGTCCTCCTACAATGAGCAGTTCTTC

v_gene: TRBV20-1
abundance: many
j_gene: TRBJ1-4
d_gene: TRBD1
CDR3aa: CSASSQGNEKLFF
CDR3nt: TGCAGTGCTAGTTCACAGGGGAATGAAAAACTGTTTTTT

v_gene: TRBV4-2
abundance: .
j_gene: TRBJ2-1
d_gene: .
CDR3aa: CASSQPLGYNEQFF
CDR3nt: TGTGCCAGCAGCCAACCATTAGGCTACAATGAGCAGTTCTTC

v_gene: TRBV30
abundance: .
j_gene: TRBJ2-1
d_gene: TRBD2
CDR3aa: CAWSTPGLADYNEQFF
CDR3nt: TGTGCCTGGTCGACACCCGGGCTAGCGGATTACAATGAGCAGTTCTTC

v_gene: TRBV28
abundance: many
j_gene: TRBJ2-7
d_gene: TRBD1
CDR3aa: CASRKGQGASYEQYF
CDR3nt: TGTGCCAGCAGGAAGGGACAGGGGGCCTCCTACGAGCAGTACTTC

v_gene: TRBV6-5
abundance: many
j_gene: TRBJ1-2
d_gene: .
CDR3aa: CASSYDSGGGGYTF
CDR3nt: TGTGCCAGCAGTTACGACTCCGGCGGGGGTGGCTACACCTTC

v_gene: TRBV7-9
abundance: .
j_gene: TRBJ2-1
d_gene: .
CDR3aa: CASSLARILSYNEQFF
CDR3nt: TGTGCCAGCAGCTTAGCGCGGATACTTTCCTACAATGAGCAGTTCTTC

v_gene: TRBV5-1
abundance: .
j_gene: TRBJ2-2
d_gene: TRBD2
CDR3aa: CASSLMLAGPNTGELFF
CDR3nt: TGCGCCAGCAGCTTGATGCTAGCGGGACCGAACACCGGGGAGCTGTTTTTT

v_gene: TRBV12-3/TRBV12-4
abundance: many
j_gene: TRBJ2-3
d_gene: .
CDR3aa: CASVPRAGTDTQYF
CDR3nt: TGTGCCAGCGTCCCTCGAGCGGGCACAGATACGCAGTATTTT

v_gene: TRBV4-1
abundance: once
j_gene: TRBJ2-7
d_gene: .
CDR3aa: CASSQVSGEGYEQYF
CDR3nt: TGCGCCAGCAGCCAAGTGTCGGGAGAAGGCTACGAGCAGTACTTC

v_gene: TRBV7-2
abundance: many
j_gene: TRBJ1-5
d_gene: .
CDR3aa: CASSLPDGNNQPQHF
CDR3nt: TGTGCCAGCAGCTTGCCGGACGGAAACAATCAGCCCCAGCATTTT

v_gene: TRBV5-1
abundance: many
j_gene: TRBJ1-4
d_gene: TRBD1
CDR3aa: CASSTTSTGAKNEKLFF
CDR3nt: TGCGCCAGCAGCACGACGTCGACAGGGGCCAAGAATGAAAAACTGTTTTTT

v_gene: TRBV5-1
abundance: .
j_gene: TRBJ2-2
d_gene: TRBD1
CDR3aa: CATQGDTYTGELFF
CDR3nt: TGCGCCACCCAGGGGGACACTTACACCGGGGAGCTGTTTTTT

v_gene: TRBV5-1
abundance: many
j_gene: TRBJ2-2
d_gene: .
CDR3aa: CASCPDSPNTGELFF
CDR3nt: TGCGCCAGTTGTCCGGACAGTCCGAACACCGGGGAGCTGTTTTTT

v_gene: TRBV6-1
abundance: many
j_gene: TRBJ2-2
d_gene: .
CDR3aa: CASSENFGSNTGELFF
CDR3nt: TGTGCCAGCAGTGAAAACTTTGGGAGCAACACCGGGGAGCTGTTTTTT

v_gene: TRBV18
abundance: many
j_gene: TRBJ2-7
d_gene: TRBD2
CDR3aa: CASSPRPRGGSGGSYEQYF
CDR3nt: TGTGCCAGCTCACCTCGTCCGCGGGGGGGTTCTGGTGGCTCCTACGAGCAGTACTTC

v_gene: TRBV24-1
abundance: many
j_gene: TRBJ2-3
d_gene: .
CDR3aa: CATSDPRRVTDTQYF
CDR3nt: TGTGCCACCAGTGACCCCCGCCGGGTCACAGATACGCAGTATTTT

v_gene: TRBV20-1
abundance: many
j_gene: TRBJ2-1
d_gene: TRBD2
CDR3aa: CSARRLAASYNEQFF
CDR3nt: TGCAGTGCTAGACGGCTAGCGGCTTCATACAATGAGCAGTTCTTC

v_gene: TRBV3-1
abundance: many
j_gene: TRBJ2-1
d_gene: .
CDR3aa: CASSQDWGHEQFF
CDR3nt: TGTGCCAGCAGCCAAGATTGGGGGCATGAGCAGTTCTTC

v_gene: TRBV12-3/TRBV12-4
abundance: many
j_gene: TRBJ2-1
d_gene: TRBD1
CDR3aa: CASSLETGVGEQFF
CDR3nt: TGTGCCAGCAGTTTAGAGACAGGGGTAGGAGAGCAGTTCTTC